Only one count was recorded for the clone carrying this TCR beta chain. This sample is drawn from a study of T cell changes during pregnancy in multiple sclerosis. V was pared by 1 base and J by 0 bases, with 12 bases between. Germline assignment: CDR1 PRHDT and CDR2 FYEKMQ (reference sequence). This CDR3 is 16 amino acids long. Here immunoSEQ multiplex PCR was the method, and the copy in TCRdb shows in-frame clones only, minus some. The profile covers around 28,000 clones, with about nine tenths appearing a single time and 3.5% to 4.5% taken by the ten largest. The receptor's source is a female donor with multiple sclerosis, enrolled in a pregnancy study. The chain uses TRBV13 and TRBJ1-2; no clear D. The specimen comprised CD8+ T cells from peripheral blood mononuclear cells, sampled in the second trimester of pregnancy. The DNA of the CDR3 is TGTGCCAGCAGCTTAGCCAGCGAGCTGGCTAACTATGGCTACACCTTC. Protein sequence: CASSLASELANYGYTF. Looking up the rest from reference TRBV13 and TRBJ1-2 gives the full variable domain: AAGVIQSPRHLIKEKRETATLKCYPIPRHDTVYWYQQGPGQDPQFLISFYEKMQSDKGSIPDRFSAQQFSDYHSELNMSSLELGDSALYFCASSLASELANYGYTFGSGTRLTVV.